The entry below describes one TCR beta chain. The record originates from a study of blood T cell repertoires in COVID-19. About the study: Sources were T cells, B-cell-depleted T cells, or PBMCs; the material itself was cDNA or gDNA.

Germline CDR1 reads DFQATT; CDR2 reads SNEGSKA (reference sequence). The CDR3 covers 11 residues. V shed 5 bases and J shed 7 bases, with 8 bases lying between them. Source study methods: Estimation of nucleated cell counts was performed using reference gene primer amplification. Method: immunoSEQ multiplex PCR; TCRdb's copy keeps in-frame clones and lacks some. V and J calls and clone size are given by that table; D and trimming were obtained from the DNA. The repertoire holds roughly 86,000 clones, with about four fifths as singletons. This TCR was recovered from a man between 60 and 70 years old with acute or convalescent COVID-19. This chain connects TRBV20-1 to TRBJ2-2; D is ambiguous. The sample was peripheral blood. The DNA of the CDR3 is TGCAGTGCTCGGCGAGGCGGGGAGCTGTTTTTT. Translated, it gives CSARRGGELFF.